One T cell receptor (beta chain) is described in this entry. This sample stems from a study of CD8 T cells in Susac syndrome. Reverse transcription of about 0.45 to 1 ug RNA was performed with random hexamers. TCRdb reprocessed the immunoSEQ multiplex PCR reads with MiXCR, giving one entry per CDR3 protein. The sample has about 180,000 distinct CDR3 sequences, about 95% seen once. Germline values: CDR1 SGHRS, CDR2 YFSETQ. V shed 4 bases, J shed 3 bases, and the junction held 17 bases outside the gene matches. This CDR3 contains 19 residues. Input material: CD8+ T cells from PBMCs. The chain couples TRBV5-1 to TRBJ2-1; 9 positions match TRBD2. The TCR comes from a human donor with multiple sclerosis. The CDR3 here is CASSGSWRASGKNYNEQFF. DNA of the CDR3: TGCGCCAGCAGCGGGAGTTGGAGGGCTAGCGGGAAAAACTACAATGAGCAGTTCTTC.